What follows are 3 T cell receptor beta chains derived from one specimen sequenced in a study of beta chain features in type 1 diabetes. Expressed TCRB transcripts were sequenced because the isolated RNA had all been reverse transcribed beforehand. Clones were read by immunoSEQ multiplex PCR, and TCRdb kept only the in-frame ones, dropping some. The data hold about 320,000 clones, with around 13% observed a single time. The specimen sequenced was central memory CD4+ T cells from blood. These receptors were collected from a man under 40 in good health.

In this sample, this clone turned up a few times. V gene TRBV5-1 combines with J gene TRBJ2-2, with D hard to call. V lost 2 bases and J 2 bases, leaving 7 bases between the germline ends. Germline V CDR1 and CDR2: SGHRS, YFSETQ. The CDR3 runs to 14 residues. CDR3: CASSFGDNTGELFF. DNA for the CDR3: TGCGCCAGCAGCTTTGGGGATAACACCGGGGAGCTGTTTTTT.

This clone was detected only a few times. The CDR3 loop is CASSKEGRTYGYTF. The CDR3 DNA is TGTGCCAGTAGTAAGGAGGGGAGGACCTATGGCTACACCTTC. This sequence joins TRBV19 and TRBJ1-2; tentatively, D is TRBD1 (5 bases). The CDR3 is made up of 14 amino acids. Germline V gene data show CDR1 as LNHDA and CDR2 as SQIVND (reference sequence). Trimming stripped 4 bases from V and 4 bases from J, with 13 bases between.

CDR3 sequence (DNA): TGTGCCAGCAGCTTAGGGGGAACCCAAGAGACCCAGTACTTC. Translation gives CASSLGGTQETQYF. This sequence joins TRBV7-2 and TRBJ2-5; D not certain. V lost 1 base to trimming and J lost 1 base, with 7 bases between them. Germline CDR1 is SGHTA and CDR2 is FQGNSA. The CDR3 is made up of 14 amino acids.